The source of this T cell receptor beta chain is a study of cytomegalovirus exposure and HLA in healthy donors. At the level of the study: A later analysis reported the 130 or so validation repertoires used the same platform as the approximately 670 first-cohort repertoires.

Comment on this clone: Its antigen is not known.

Trimming took 3 bases from V and 4 from J; bases not matched to a gene: 2. Looked up from germline, CDR1 is MRHNA and CDR2 is SNTAGT. The CDR3 has 14 amino acids. Study-wide points: In vitro work confirmed that a few CMV-associated chains recognize CMV antigens. Cytomegalovirus association was assigned to some 160 TCR beta chains.

Here immunoSEQ multiplex PCR was the method, and the copy in TCRdb shows in-frame clones only, minus some. Found here are about 200,000 clones, 84% of them singletons; the top ten hold 13%. This chain joins TRBV6-4 and TRBJ2-1, with 8 bases lining up with TRBD2. The sequenced sample consisted of PBMCs. This sequence was found in a woman aged 25 to 45 in good health and CMV-seropositive. CDR3 in amino acids: CASSEIAGYNEQFF. The CDR3 DNA is TGTGCCAGCAGTGAGATAGCGGGGTACAATGAGCAGTTCTTC.